Listed here is a single T cell receptor (beta chain). One end of the junction is discordant with germline, which a read error may explain. The data belong to a study of OX40 agonist ivuxolimab in advanced cancers. Whole-study context: Under the entry rules, prior anti-PD-1, anti-PD-L1 or anti-CTLA-4 therapy was allowed, and 40% had some.

Libraries were prepared by immunoSEQ multiplex PCR; TCRdb keeps only in-frame clonotypes and omits some of them. Of around 70,000 clones in the sample, roughly 87% were seen once. Germline loops: CDR1 SSHAT, CDR2 FNYEAQ (reference sequence). The CDR3 is made up of 14 amino acids. The rearrangement links TRBV7-7 to TRBJ2-2; the match to TRBD2 covers 7 bases. This TCR was sampled from an adult with an advanced solid tumor such as melanoma, head and neck, liver or kidney cancer. Sequenced material: CD4+ or CD8+ T cells sorted from blood, taken in a trial of the OX40 agonist ivuxolimab. The CDR3 nucleotides are TGTGCTAGCAGCCCCCCCGGGGGGACCGGGGAGCTGTTTTTT. Protein sequence: CASSPPGGTGELFF.